Sequencing of this T cell receptor beta chain was carried out in a study of cytomegalovirus exposure and HLA in healthy donors. The ends were cut back, 2 bases at V and 4 bases at J, with 19 bases in the middle. The CDR3 loop spans 16 amino acids. CDR1 is GTSNPN and CDR2 is SVGIG in the germline V gene (reference sequence). In nominal health when sampled, donors likely had unrecorded immune exposures nonetheless. Primers: 60 Vbeta forward and 13 Jbeta reverse. Produced via immunoSEQ multiplex PCR; TCRdb's table is partial and in-frame only. The repertoire holds about 130,000 clones, with roughly 80% as singletons.

Sequencing was carried out using PBMCs. This sequence joins TRBV30 and TRBJ2-3; the D gene is possibly TRBD1 (5 bases). The receptor was isolated from a man aged 35 to 55 in good health and CMV-seronegative. The CDR3 reads CAWSRGLAGKADTQYF. The CDR3 nucleotides read TGTGCCTGGAGTAGAGGTTTGGCAGGGAAGGCAGATACGCAGTATTTT.